This T cell receptor (beta chain) emerged from a study of OX40 agonist ivuxolimab in advanced cancers. Study-level background: In this trial design, patients received ivuxolimab intravenously at 0.01 to 10 mg/kg every 2 weeks. General study results and limits: Low normalized T-cell clonal expansion was additionally recorded for some nonresponders.

At cycle 4 day 1, cycle 7 day 1, and baseline, blood was sampled. As for this clone: Its specificity is not known.

Looked up from germline, CDR1 is MNHNS and CDR2 is SASEGT. Trimming stripped 1 base from V and 1 base from J, with 8 bases between. The CDR3 length is 15 residues. Clones were sequenced by immunoSEQ multiplex PCR, and TCRdb holds only the in-frame ones, with some missing. The data hold fewer than 90,000 clones, with 70% to 90% observed a single time. The sequence came from an adult with an advanced solid tumor such as melanoma, head and neck, liver or kidney cancer. The material sequenced was CD4+ or CD8+ T cells sorted from blood, taken in a trial of the OX40 agonist ivuxolimab. The V gene is TRBV6-1, the J gene TRBJ1-5; D is unclear. CDR3 in amino acids: CASSEEWVSNQPQHF. In DNA form, the CDR3 reads TGTGCCAGCAGTGAAGAGTGGGTCAGCAATCAGCCCCAGCATTTT.